This T cell receptor beta chain was recovered during a study of blood T cell repertoires in COVID-19. Study context: Samples came from the United States, Italy and Spain, spanning acute and convalescent COVID-19. In each case, the material was cDNA or gDNA derived from T cells, B-cell-depleted T cells, or PBMCs.

As for this clone: This CDR3 is also generated by other DNA sequences in the sample.

This CDR3 has 14 residues. Germline lookup yields CDR1 GTSNPN and CDR2 SVGIG (reference sequence). Trimming shortened V by 1 base and J by 4 bases, and 11 bases separated the two germline ends. Study processing details: Amplification from reference gene primers served as the basis for estimated nucleated cell counts. The method was immunoSEQ multiplex PCR; TCRdb's version includes in-frame clones alone and lacks a portion of them. V and J calls and clone size come straight from that table; D and trimming were deduced from the DNA. The sample shows some 280,000 clones, roughly 90% of them seen only once.

Sequencing was carried out using peripheral blood. This rearrangement joins TRBV30 to TRBJ1-3, with a tentative D call TRBD1 (5 bases). This TCR came from a woman aged 25 to 39 with active or convalescent COVID-19. DNA for the CDR3: TGTGCCTGGAGTGCCGGAAGGGGCGGAAACACCATATATTTT. Translated: CAWSAGRGGNTIYF.